Below, 22 T cell receptor beta chains from the same sample are listed, as sequenced in a study of post-analysis software for immune sequencing data. Overall study results and limits: Elevated frequency relative to controls characterized roughly five TRBV segments in patients, TRBV5-6, TRBV5-1 and TRBV20-1 among them.

These TCRs are of unknown antigen specificity. Every TCR beta cDNA library bore unique molecular identifiers. TCRdb independently ran MiXCR on the PCR reads; one entry per CDR3 protein. Altogether roughly 800,000 distinct CDR3 sequences are present, just over 45% being singletons, with the ten largest covering roughly 4.4%. Sequenced sample: blood. Source of these receptors: a girl aged 10 to 17 with multiple sclerosis.

This sequence joins TRBV21-1 and TRBJ1-2; TRBD1 was called by the table and not checked on the DNA. TRBV21-1 counts as a pseudogene. CDR3 length: 16 amino acids. The CDR3 sequence is CASSPPGTGGRYGYTF. The CDR3 DNA reads as TGTGCCAGCAGCCCCCCGGGAACAGGGGGCCGCTATGGCTACACCTTC.

This clonotype was seen only a few times. Written as DNA, the CDR3 is TGTGCCAGCAGCCCAGCTTCAGATACGCAGTATTTT. This encodes CASSPASDTQYF. The chain combines TRBV12-3 or TRBV12-4 with TRBJ2-3; unclear D gene. The CDR3 consists of 12 residues. The V end was cut by 6 bases, the J end by 4 bases, with 8 bases between.

This clonotype was seen only a few times. This chain connects TRBV20-1 to TRBJ2-1; perhaps TRBD2 as D (5 bases). The CDR3 contains 14 residues. Germline assignment: CDR1 DFQATT and CDR2 SNEGSKA (reference sequence). The V end was cut by 5 bases, the J end by 8 bases, with 19 bases between. CDR3 DNA sequence: TGCAGTGCTGTACCAGCGGTGCCCTCGGATGAGCAGTTCTTC. It codes for CSAVPAVPSDEQFF.

This chain joins TRBV29-1 and TRBJ2-1, with 12 bases lining up with TRBD2. Germline assignment: CDR1 SQVTM and CDR2 ANQGSEA. The CDR3 sequence is 15 residues long. Unmatched junction bases numbered 3, after V lost 6 bases and J lost 0 bases. The DNA for the CDR3 is TGCAGCGTACTAGCGGGAGGTCGCTCCTACAATGAGCAGTTCTTC. Its translation is CSVLAGGRSYNEQFF.

V gene TRBV3-1 combines with J gene TRBJ2-7, with D possibly matching TRBD1 (5 bases). Trimming removed 2 bases at V and 0 bases at J, with 8 bases between. The CDR3 consists of 14 residues. Germline V gene lookup returns CDR1 LGHDT and CDR2 YNNKEL (reference sequence). The CDR3 region is CASSQQGTSYEQYF. The CDR3 nucleotides are TGTGCCAGCAGCCAACAGGGCACCTCCTACGAGCAGTACTTC.

This chain joins TRBV29-1 and TRBJ1-1; TRBD1 matches 7 bases. V gave up 3 bases and J gave up 11 bases; unmatched junction bases: 12. The CDR3 runs 13 residues. Per the germline V gene, CDR1 is SQVTM and CDR2 is ANQGSEA. CDR3 sequence: CSVDTAGGFNAFF. The DNA for the CDR3 is TGCAGCGTTGATACCGCAGGGGGTTTCAATGCTTTCTTT. The variable domain in full, completed from reference TRBV29-1 and TRBJ1-1, reads SAVISQKPSRDICQRGTSLTIQCQVDSQVTMMFWYRQQPGQSLTLIATANQGSEATYESGFVIDKFPISRPNLTFSTLTVSNMSPEDSSIYLCSVDTAGGFNAFFGQGTRLTVV.

The table lists this clonotype with a few counts. CDR3 coding DNA: TGTGCCAGCAGTTTATCGTGGATGGGAGGCTACACCTTC. Its translation is CASSLSWMGGYTF. This chain links TRBV27 with TRBJ1-2; D is ambiguous. Trimming stripped 0 bases from V and 8 bases from J, with 10 bases between. The CDR3 runs to 13 residues. In germline, CDR1 is MNHEY, CDR2 SMNVEV (reference sequence).

This chain connects TRBV20-1 to TRBJ2-1; TRBD2 might be the D (6 bases). CDR3 length equals 13 residues. Per the germline V gene, CDR1 is DFQATT and CDR2 is SNEGSKA (reference sequence). V was shortened by 4 bases and J by 6 bases, with 13 bases between the two germline ends. CDR3 DNA: TGCAGTGCTAAAGGGGCTAGCGTCAATGAGCAGTTCTTC. This encodes CSAKGASVNEQFF.

V gene TRBV12-3 or TRBV12-4 combines with J gene TRBJ2-3; 11 nucleotides line up with TRBD2. V lost 5 bases and J lost 2; bases outside the gene matches: 3. This CDR3 is 15 amino acids long. CDR3 DNA sequence: TGTGCCAGCAGTGGGACTAGCGGCTACACAGATACGCAGTATTTT. This gives the protein CASSGTSGYTDTQYF.

The chain links TRBV20-1 to TRBJ2-1; 7 bases are shared with TRBD2. There are 17 residues in the CDR3. CDR1 is DFQATT and CDR2 is SNEGSKA in the germline V gene (reference sequence). The trim removed 1 base at V and 2 bases at J, leaving 11 bases unmatched. CDR3 in DNA: TGCAGTGCTAGAGCTGACGGCGGGAGTTTTACCTACAATGAGCAGTTCTTC. Its translation is CSARADGGSFTYNEQFF.

There are a few counts of this clonotype. The chain couples TRBV12-3 or TRBV12-4 to TRBJ2-5; 8 nucleotides agree with TRBD2. The J segment lost 10 bases and the V segment lost 5 bases, leaving 12 bases of the junction unmatched. This CDR3 region has 14 residues. CDR3 amino acids: CASSPGSGSGVQYF. In nucleotides, the CDR3 is TGTGCCAGCAGTCCGGGGAGCGGGAGTGGGGTCCAGTACTTC.

The chain combines TRBV5-1 with TRBJ2-7, with 8 bases matching TRBD2. Germline values: CDR1 SGHRS, CDR2 YFSETQ. The CDR3 is made up of 15 amino acids. The V and J ends lost 3 bases and 4 bases, in that order; junction bases with no gene match: 9. CDR3: CASSYREGPPYEQYF. The CDR3 DNA reads as TGCGCCAGCAGCTACCGGGAGGGCCCCCCGTACGAGCAGTACTTC.

This clonotype has a single count. V is TRBV9 and J is TRBJ2-2; weak D call: TRBD2 (6 bases). This CDR3 contains 15 residues. Germline-derived CDR1 and CDR2 are SGDLS and YYNGEE. V gave up 0 bases and J gave up 6 bases, with 12 bases separating them. CDR3 coding DNA: TGTGCCAGCAGCGTAGGGCTAGCGAGTGCCGGGGAGCTGTTTTTT. Protein sequence: CASSVGLASAGELFF.

The chain employs TRBV6-5 and TRBJ2-1; D gene uncertain. The CDR3 has 14 residues. Deletions cut 0 bases from V and 6 bases from J, with 9 bases between. CDR1 is MNHEY, CDR2 SVGAGI, per germline. The CDR3 loop reads CASSYSSSGNEQFF. As DNA, the CDR3 is TGTGCCAGCAGTTACTCTTCTAGTGGCAATGAGCAGTTCTTC.

This rearrangement joins TRBV6-2 or TRBV6-3 to TRBJ2-7; 9 bases map to TRBD2. The germline V gene has CDR1 MNHEY and CDR2 SVGEGT. The CDR3 has 16 residues. J lost 4 bases, V lost 6 bases, and 13 bases had no gene match. The DNA of the CDR3 is TGTGCCAGCAGACCTCTAGCGGGAAAACCGCTTTACGAGCAGTACTTC. It yields the protein CASRPLAGKPLYEQYF.

This rearrangement joins TRBV5-1 to TRBJ2-3; 9 bases fit TRBD2. With V trimmed by 6 bases and J by 2 bases, 19 bases remained unmatched. This CDR3 region has 19 residues. CDR1 is SGHRS, CDR2 YFSETQ, per germline. CDR3 region: CASNRFGSGRLGNTDTQYF. The CDR3 nucleotides are TGCGCCAGCAACCGCTTCGGCAGCGGGAGGCTTGGGAACACAGATACGCAGTATTTT.

This clonotype occurred once. V gene TRBV6-2 or TRBV6-3 combines with J gene TRBJ2-7, with TRBD2 matching 14 bases. From germline, CDR1 is MNHEY and CDR2 SVGEGT. V shed 2 bases and J 2 bases; nucleotides not matched to a gene: 2. This CDR3 is 16 amino acids long. CDR3 coding DNA: TGTGCCAGCAGTTACGTGGGACTAGCGGGAGCCTACGAGCAGTACTTC. Its protein product is CASSYVGLAGAYEQYF.

The V gene is TRBV5-1, the J gene TRBJ2-3, with D tentatively TRBD2 (6 bases). CDR1 SGHRS and CDR2 YFSETQ come from the germline V gene. V lost 1 base and J 4 bases, leaving 16 bases between the germline ends. The CDR3 has 16 amino acids. The CDR3 coding sequence is TGCGCCAGCAGCTTGTTCCCGGGAGTTCTCGCAGATACGCAGTATTTT. Its translation is CASSLFPGVLADTQYF.

Only one count was recorded for this clonotype. This chain connects TRBV5-1 to TRBJ2-7, with 8 bases fitting TRBD1. Germline V gene sequence: CDR1 SGHRS, CDR2 YFSETQ. There are 13 residues in the CDR3. V gave up 5 bases and J gave up 8 bases; unmatched junction bases: 9. This chain's CDR3 is CASSLSRGLKQYF. The CDR3 DNA follows: TGCGCCAGCAGTTTATCCAGGGGGCTAAAGCAGTACTTC.

This chain links TRBV5-1 with TRBJ2-1, with 13 positions matching TRBD2. Trimming took 2 bases from V and 10 from J; bases not matched to a gene: 9. This CDR3 is 16 amino acids long. Germline assignment: CDR1 SGHRS and CDR2 YFSETQ. CDR3 sequence reads: CASSFGLAGVRKEQFF. For the CDR3, the DNA is TGCGCCAGCAGCTTTGGACTAGCGGGAGTTAGGAAGGAGCAGTTCTTC.

Regarding this clonotype: An end of the junction differs from the germline gene, which may be a read error. The genes are TRBV30 and TRBJ1-2; a possible D gene is TRBD1 (5 bases). Germline values: CDR1 GTSNPN, CDR2 SVGIG (reference sequence). The CDR3 is made up of 14 amino acids. CDR3: CAWTSDTWGYSYTF. The CDR3 DNA sequence: TGTGCCTGGACCTCCGATACCTGGGGCTATAGCTACACCTTC.

The V and J genes are TRBV28 and TRBJ1-5, with D maybe TRBD1 (5 bases). Between the trimmed V and J ends, which lost 4 bases and 4 bases, there was a span of 11 bases. The length of the CDR3 is 14 residues. Germline V CDR1 and CDR2: MDHEN, SYDVKM. CDR3 bases: TGTGCCAGCAGTTGGGGTCCAGGGAATCAGCCCCAGCATTTT. It yields the protein CASSWGPGNQPQHF.